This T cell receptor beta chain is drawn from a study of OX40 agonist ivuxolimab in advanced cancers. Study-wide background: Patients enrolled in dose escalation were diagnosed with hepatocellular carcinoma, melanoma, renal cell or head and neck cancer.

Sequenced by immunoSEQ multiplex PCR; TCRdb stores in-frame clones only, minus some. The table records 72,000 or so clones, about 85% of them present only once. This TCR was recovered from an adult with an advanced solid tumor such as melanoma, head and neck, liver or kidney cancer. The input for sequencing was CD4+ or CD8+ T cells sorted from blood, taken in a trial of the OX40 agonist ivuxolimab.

CDR3 region: CAISEQGTDTEAFF. The CDR3 DNA reads as TGTGCCATCAGTGAGCAGGGGACGGACACTGAAGCTTTCTTT. The chain recombines TRBV10-3 with TRBJ1-1, with a weak D call TRBD1 (6 bases). Germline assignment: CDR1 ENHRY and CDR2 SYGVKD. Trimming cost V 2 bases and J 3 bases, with 10 bases left between them. This CDR3 contains 14 residues.